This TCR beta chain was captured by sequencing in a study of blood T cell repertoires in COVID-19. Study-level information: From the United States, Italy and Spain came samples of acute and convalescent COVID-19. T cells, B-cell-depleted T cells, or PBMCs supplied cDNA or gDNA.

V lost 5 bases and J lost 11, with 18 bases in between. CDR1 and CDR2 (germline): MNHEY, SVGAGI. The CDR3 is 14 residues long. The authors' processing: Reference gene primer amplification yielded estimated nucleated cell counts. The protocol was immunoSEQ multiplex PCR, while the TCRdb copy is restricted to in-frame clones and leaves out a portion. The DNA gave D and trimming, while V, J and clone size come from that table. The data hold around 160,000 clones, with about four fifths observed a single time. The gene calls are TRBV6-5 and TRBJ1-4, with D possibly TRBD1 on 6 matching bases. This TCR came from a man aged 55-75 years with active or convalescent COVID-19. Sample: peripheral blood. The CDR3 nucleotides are TGTGCCAGCAGTCACGTGACAGGAGCGACCAAACTGTTTTTT. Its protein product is CASSHVTGATKLFF.